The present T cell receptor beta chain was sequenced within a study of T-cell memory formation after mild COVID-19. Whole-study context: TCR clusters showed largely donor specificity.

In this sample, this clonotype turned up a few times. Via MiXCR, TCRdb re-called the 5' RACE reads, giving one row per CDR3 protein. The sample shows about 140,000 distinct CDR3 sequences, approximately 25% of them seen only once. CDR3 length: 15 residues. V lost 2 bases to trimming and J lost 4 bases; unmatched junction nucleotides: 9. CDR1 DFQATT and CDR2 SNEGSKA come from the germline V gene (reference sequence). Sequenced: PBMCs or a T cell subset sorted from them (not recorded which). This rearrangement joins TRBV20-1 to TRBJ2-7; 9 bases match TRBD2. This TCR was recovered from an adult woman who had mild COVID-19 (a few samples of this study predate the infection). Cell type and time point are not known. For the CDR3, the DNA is TGCAGTGCTAGACCCTCTAGCGGGGCTTTTTACGAGCAGTACTTC. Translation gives CSARPSSGAFYEQYF.